Following are 11 T cell receptor beta chains from one sample sequenced in a study of CD8 T cells in ankylosing spondylitis. MiXCR, run by TCRdb on the 5' RACE reads, gives a single entry per CDR3 protein. The sample lists approximately 220,000 distinct CDR3 sequences, roughly 10% occurring once. The sequenced material came from blood, either unsorted or a sorted T cell fraction (not recorded which). The receptors were sampled from a male donor with ankylosing spondylitis or in good health (not recorded which).

The sample holds many counts of this clonotype. The rearrangement links TRBV5-6 to TRBJ2-7; no definite D call. The CDR3 runs 13 residues. Germline V gene data show CDR1 as SGHDT and CDR2 as YYEEEE. Trimming stripped 0 bases from V and 2 bases from J, with 6 bases between. CDR3 bases: TGTGCCAGCAGCTTGGCGGGCACCTACGAGCAGTACTTC. It is translated as CASSLAGTYEQYF.

CDR3 sequence reads: CASGLGGNMNTQYF. CDR3 in DNA: TGTGCCAGCGGCCTAGGGGGAAATATGAATACGCAGTATTTT. The rearrangement uses TRBV12-3 or TRBV12-4 and TRBJ2-3, with D possibly being TRBD1 (6 bases). V was pared by 8 bases and J by 7 bases, with 19 bases between. The CDR3 has 14 residues.

This clonotype came up a few times. The chain couples TRBV28 to TRBJ1-1, with D possibly matching TRBD1 (6 bases). Germline V gene lookup returns CDR1 MDHEN and CDR2 SYDVKM. The V end was cut by 5 bases, the J end by 1 base, with 11 bases between. The CDR3 is made up of 14 amino acids. The CDR3 sequence is CASSGGTKNTEAFF. For the CDR3, the DNA is TGTGCCAGCAGTGGAGGGACAAAGAACACTGAAGCTTTCTTT.

At least ten counts were recorded for this clonotype. The V call is TRBV20-1, the J call TRBJ2-7; TRBD1 matches 10 bases. V lost 3 bases and J lost 5; bases outside the gene matches: 10. CDR3 length: 15 amino acids. Germline values: CDR1 DFQATT, CDR2 SNEGSKA (reference sequence). The CDR3 is CSARAGTGAVHEQYF. The CDR3 DNA is TGCAGTGCTAGGGCCGGGACAGGGGCCGTCCACGAGCAGTACTTC.

This clonotype has ten or more counts. V and J are TRBV12-3 or TRBV12-4 and TRBJ2-2; 10 bases are shared with TRBD2. The CDR3 is 15 amino acids. V lost 7 bases and J lost 2; bases outside the gene matches: 4. CDR3 nucleotide sequence: TGTGCCAGCATGATAGCGGGGGGCAACACCGGGGAGCTGTTTTTT. Protein product: CASMIAGGNTGELFF.

V is TRBV18 and J is TRBJ1-2; perhaps TRBD1 as D (6 bases). Per the germline V gene, CDR1 is KGHSH and CDR2 is LQKENI. CDR3 size: 16 residues. Trimming stripped 3 bases from V and 5 bases from J, with 19 bases between. This chain's CDR3 is CASSPLRAGGPYGYTF. The CDR3 DNA reads as TGTGCCAGCTCACCGCTACGGGCGGGGGGCCCTTATGGCTACACCTTC.

This clonotype has at least ten counts. This sequence joins TRBV4-2 and TRBJ2-4; no definite D call. Germline assignment: CDR1 LGHNA and CDR2 YNFKEQ. The CDR3 is made up of 17 amino acids. V was clipped by 0 bases and J by 7 bases, with 19 bases between them. Written as DNA, the CDR3 is TGTGCCAGCAGCCAAGATTTCCTAGAATCCCGAGAGAACATTCAGTACTTC. As protein: CASSQDFLESRENIQYF.

This clonotype was observed many times. This chain links TRBV5-1 with TRBJ2-7; possible D gene TRBD1, 6 bases. The germline gives CDR1 SGHRS, CDR2 YFSETQ. The CDR3 extends over 15 amino acids. V was trimmed by 0 bases and J by 0 bases, leaving 10 bases between them. CDR3 DNA: TGCGCCAGCAGCTTGGTTAGGACAGACTCCTACGAGCAGTACTTC. Protein product: CASSLVRTDSYEQYF.

In this sample, this clonotype turned up many times. The chain couples TRBV29-1 to TRBJ1-4; D gene unclear. The CDR3 has 14 amino acids. V lost 5 bases and J 2 bases, leaving 12 bases between the germline ends. Germline V gene sequence: CDR1 SQVTM, CDR2 ANQGSEA. The CDR3 coding sequence is TGCAGCGTTTTAACTAGTTCGACTAATGAAAAACTGTTTTTT. It codes for CSVLTSSTNEKLFF. The entire variable domain, with the rest obtained from reference TRBV29-1 and TRBJ1-4, is as follows: SAVISQKPSRDICQRGTSLTIQCQVDSQVTMMFWYRQQPGQSLTLIATANQGSEATYESGFVIDKFPISRPNLTFSTLTVSNMSPEDSSIYLCSVLTSSTNEKLFFGSGTQLSVL.

The rearrangement uses TRBV7-9 and TRBJ2-1; perhaps TRBD2 as D (7 bases). V gave up 0 bases and J gave up 6 bases, with 12 bases separating them. This CDR3 has 15 residues. Germline assignment: CDR1 SEHNR and CDR2 FQNEAQ (reference sequence). Written as DNA, the CDR3 is TGTGCCAGCAGCTTAGCGGGGGGGCTCAGCAATGAGCAGTTCTTC. This gives the protein CASSLAGGLSNEQFF. The whole variable domain, remainder taken from reference TRBV7-9 and TRBJ2-1, is DTGVSQNPRHKITKRGQNVTFRCDPISEHNRLYWYRQTLGQGPEFLTYFQNEAQLEKSRLLSDRFSAERPKGSFSTLEIQRTEQGDSAMYLCASSLAGGLSNEQFFGPGTRLTVL.

This clonotype was picked up many times. This chain connects TRBV7-3 to TRBJ1-6; D gene ambiguous. The germline V gene encodes CDR1 SGHTA and CDR2 FQGTGA. V was clipped by 4 bases and J by 4 bases, with 8 bases between them. The CDR3 is 14 residues long. For the CDR3, the DNA is TGTGCCAGCAGCTCGGACGGATATAATTCACCCCTCCACTTT. It yields the protein CASSSDGYNSPLHF.